The rows below give T cell receptor beta chains drawn from one sample of a study of blood T cell repertoires in COVID-19. Sequencing used immunoSEQ multiplex PCR; TCRdb keeps in-frame clones, though not all of them. The data show 200,000 to 300,000 clones, with 80% to 90% seen just once and 6.2% held by the top ten. Sequencing was done on a sample of peripheral blood. These receptors were taken from a man between 60 and 75 years old with acute or convalescent COVID-19. CDR3s include the opening cysteine and the closing phenylalanine or tryptophan. A D gene is named only where the DNA matches it firmly. Size values are once, few and many counts, or a class for expanded clones, and some rows have none.

TRBJ1-5	NA	TRBD1	TRBV2	CASGQGRDQPQHF	TGTGCCAGCGGACAGGGGAGGGATCAGCCCCAGCATTTT
TRBJ2-1	NA	NA	TRBV2	CASRERNSYNEQFF	TGTGCCAGCAGAGAGCGGAACTCCTACAATGAGCAGTTCTTC
TRBJ2-2	NA	NA	TRBV9	CASSVVRGTGELFF	TGTGCCAGCAGCGTAGTTAGGGGTACCGGGGAGCTGTTTTTT
TRBJ2-7	NA	NA	TRBV4-3	CASSQDLGGAGTDTYEQYF	TGCGCCAGCAGCCAAGATTTAGGGGGGGCCGGGACGGATACCTACGAGCAGTACTTC
TRBJ1-2	NA	NA	TRBV9	CASSPGSAGYYYGYTF	TGTGCCAGCAGCCCCGGCTCGGCAGGGTACTACTATGGCTACACCTTC
TRBJ2-7	NA	TRBD2	TRBV5-4	CASSWRGTSGRRGEQYF	TGTGCCAGCAGCTGGCGGGGGACTAGCGGGAGGAGGGGCGAGCAGTACTTC
TRBJ2-4	NA	NA	TRBV12-2	CASRSTGLVGAKNIQYF	TGTGCAAGTCGCTCTACTGGACTAGTAGGGGCCAAAAACATTCAGTACTTC
TRBJ2-7	NA	TRBD1	TRBV27	CASSLYPPRTGHGGQYF	TGTGCCAGCAGTTTATACCCTCCTCGGACAGGGCACGGGGGGCAGTACTTC
TRBJ1-5	NA	NA	TRBV3-1/TRBV3-2	CASSQDQDQPQHF	TGTGCCAGCAGCCAAGATCAGGATCAGCCCCAGCATTTT
TRBJ1-6	NA	NA	TRBV30	CAWSVTGRSPLHF	TGTGCCTGGAGTGTAACAGGGCGGTCACCCCTCCACTTT
TRBJ1-4	NA	TRBD1	TRBV5-1	CASTPVGGPNEKLFF	TGCGCCAGCACCCCCGTAGGGGGCCCTAATGAAAAACTGTTTTTT
TRBJ1-1	NA	NA	TRBV6-6	CASSIAAGRSGEAFF	TGTGCCAGCAGTATTGCAGCGGGACGGTCAGGGGAAGCTTTCTTT
TRBJ2-1	NA	NA	TRBV5-1	CASSFPAGTYNEQFF	TGCGCCAGCAGCTTCCCGGCGGGAACCTACAATGAGCAGTTCTTC
TRBJ2-7	NA	NA	TRBV5-1	CASRVGGPYEQYF	TGCGCCAGCCGAGTGGGAGGCCCCTACGAGCAGTACTTC
TRBJ1-2	NA	NA	TRBV7-9	CASSLDSLLWGYTF	TGTGCCAGCAGCCTGGACAGCCTCTTATGGGGCTACACCTTC
TRBJ2-7	once	TRBD1	TRBV6-1	CASSETWDSYEQYF	TGTGCCAGCAGTGAAACGTGGGACAGCTACGAGCAGTACTTC
TRBJ1-5	NA	TRBD1	TRBV30	CAWSRLDRDRSNQPQHF	TGTGCCTGGAGTCGACTCGACAGGGACAGGAGCAATCAGCCCCAGCATTTT
TRBJ2-6	once	TRBD1	TRBV19	CASRAGTGVSGANVLTF	TGTGCCAGTAGGGCCGGGACAGGGGTCTCTGGGGCCAACGTCCTGACTTTC
TRBJ2-5	once	TRBD2	TRBV9	CASSVAGRETQYF	TGTGCCAGCAGCGTAGCCGGGAGGGAGACCCAGTACTTC
TRBJ2-7	NA	NA	TRBV6-6	CASSPRQALQKNYEQYF	TGTGCCAGCAGTCCCCGACAGGCCCTCCAAAAGAACTACGAGCAGTACTTC
TRBJ2-7	NA	TRBD1	TRBV6-2/TRBV6-3	CASSYRTGTGAYEQYF	TGTGCCAGCAGTTACCGGACCGGGACAGGGGCCTACGAGCAGTACTTC
TRBJ2-7	NA	NA	TRBV15	CATSRGGRRQGGDEQYF	TGTGCCACCAGCAGAGGCGGACGCCGGCAGGGCGGCGACGAGCAGTACTTC
TRBJ2-6	NA	TRBD1	TRBV5-6	CASSPLQGAGRGANVLTF	TGTGCCAGCAGCCCGCTACAGGGGGCAGGGCGTGGGGCCAACGTCCTGACTTTC